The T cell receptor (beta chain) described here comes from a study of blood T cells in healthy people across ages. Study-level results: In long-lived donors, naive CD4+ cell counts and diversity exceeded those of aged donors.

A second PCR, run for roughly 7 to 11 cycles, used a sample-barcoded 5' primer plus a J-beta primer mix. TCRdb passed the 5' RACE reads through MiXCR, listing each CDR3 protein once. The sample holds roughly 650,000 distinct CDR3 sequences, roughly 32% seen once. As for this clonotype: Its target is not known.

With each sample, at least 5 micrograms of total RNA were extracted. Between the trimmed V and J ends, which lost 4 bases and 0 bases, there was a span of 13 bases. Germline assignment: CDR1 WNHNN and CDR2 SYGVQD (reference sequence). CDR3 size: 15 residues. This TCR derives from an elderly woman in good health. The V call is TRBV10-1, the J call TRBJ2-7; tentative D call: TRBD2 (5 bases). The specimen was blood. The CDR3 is CASSVEGPHSYEQYF. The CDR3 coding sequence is TGCGCCAGCAGTGTAGAGGGCCCCCACTCCTACGAGCAGTACTTC.